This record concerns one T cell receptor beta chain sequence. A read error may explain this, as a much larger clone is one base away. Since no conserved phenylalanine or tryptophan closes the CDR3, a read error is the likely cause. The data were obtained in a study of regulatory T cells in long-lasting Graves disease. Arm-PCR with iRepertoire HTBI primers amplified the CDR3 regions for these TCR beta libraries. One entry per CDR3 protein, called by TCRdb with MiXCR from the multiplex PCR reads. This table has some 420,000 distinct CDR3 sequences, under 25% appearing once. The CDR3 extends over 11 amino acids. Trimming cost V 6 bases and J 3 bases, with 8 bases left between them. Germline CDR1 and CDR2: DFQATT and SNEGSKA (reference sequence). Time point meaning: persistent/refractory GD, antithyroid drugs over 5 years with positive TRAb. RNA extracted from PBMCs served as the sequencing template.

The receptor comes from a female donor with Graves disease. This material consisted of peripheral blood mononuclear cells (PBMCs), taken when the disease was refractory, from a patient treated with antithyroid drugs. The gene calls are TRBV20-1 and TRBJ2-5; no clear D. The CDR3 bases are TGCAGTGCCGCATTTGAAGAGACCCAGTACTCC. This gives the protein CSAAFEETQYS.